These 10 T cell receptor beta chains were sequenced from one sample in a study of CD8+ T cells in alopecia areata. The authors extracted RNA and reverse transcribed it into cDNA as the sequencing template. Generated by immunoSEQ multiplex PCR, the TCRdb table keeps only in-frame clones and is missing some. The repertoire holds around 190,000 clones, with 50% to 60% as singletons. Treatment meaning: oral pan-JAK inhibitor, 5-10 mg twice daily. Sequenced here: CD4+ T cells sorted from blood, sampled at week 4, from a patient treated with tofacitinib. These receptors were obtained from a human donor with alopecia areata.

The chain is built from TRBV7-9 and TRBJ1-1; TRBD1 agrees at 12 bases. V lost 6 bases and J lost 7; bases outside the gene matches: 12. There are 16 residues in the CDR3. CDR1 and CDR2 from the germline V gene are SEHNR and FQNEAQ (reference sequence). In DNA, the CDR3 is TGTGCCAGCAGTTCCCCCGGGACAGGGGGCGCGAATGAAGCTTTCTTT. Its protein is CASSSPGTGGANEAFF.

This clone showed up just a few times. Written as DNA, the CDR3 is TGTGCCTGGGGGAATGAGCAGTTCTTC. Amino acids: CAWGNEQFF. The gene calls are TRBV30 and TRBJ2-1; D is unresolved. From germline, CDR1 is GTSNPN and CDR2 SVGIG (reference sequence). The V and J ends lost 5 bases and 7 bases respectively, with 3 bases between them. CDR3 size: 9 residues.

The chain couples TRBV9 to TRBJ2-3; D not resolved. V was shortened by 0 bases and J by 5 bases, with 4 bases between the two germline ends. The CDR3 is 12 residues long. CDR1 is SGDLS, CDR2 YYNGEE, per germline. CDR3 DNA sequence: TGTGCCAGCAGCGTAGGAATAGATACGCAGTATTTT. Translating it yields CASSVGIDTQYF.

V gene TRBV30 combines with J gene TRBJ2-7, with TRBD1 matching over 7 bases. The CDR3 is made up of 13 amino acids. V shed 0 bases, J shed 2 bases, and the junction held 1 base outside the gene matches. The germline CDR1 and CDR2 sequences are GTSNPN and SVGIG (reference sequence). CDR3 DNA sequence: TGTGCCTGGAGTGTGGACAGGACCTACGAGCAGTACTTC. Translated: CAWSVDRTYEQYF. Full variable domain (rest looked up from reference TRBV30 and TRBJ2-7): SQTIHQWPATLVQPVGSPLSLECTVEGTSNPNLYWYRQAAGRGLQLLFYSVGIGQISSEVPQNLSASRPQDRQFILSSKKLLLSDSGFYLCAWSVDRTYEQYFGPGTRLTVT.

This rearrangement joins TRBV6-6 to TRBJ2-5; maybe TRBD1 (6 bases). Germline V gene sequence: CDR1 MNHNY, CDR2 SVGAGI (reference sequence). Trimming shortened V by 9 bases and J by 5 bases, and 13 bases separated the two germline ends. The CDR3 has 12 residues. DNA of the CDR3: TGTGCCAGTTCTGGACAGCTGGAGACCCAGTACTTC. Its protein is CASSGQLETQYF.

The rearrangement joins TRBV28 to TRBJ2-6; 7 nucleotides align to TRBD1. Germline CDR1 and CDR2: MDHEN and SYDVKM. V shed 5 bases, J shed 5 bases, and the junction held 3 bases outside the gene matches. This CDR3 comprises 14 residues. In DNA form, the CDR3 reads TGTGCCAGCAGTATACAGGGGTGGGCCAACGTCCTGACTTTC. It translates to CASSIQGWANVLTF. The full variable domain, with the rest looked up from reference TRBV28 and TRBJ2-6, is DVKVTQSSRYLVKRTGEKVFLECVQDMDHENMFWYRQDPGLGLRLIYFSYDVKMKEKGDIPEGYSVSREKKERFSLILESASTNQTSMYLCASSIQGWANVLTFGAGSRLTVL.

The V and J genes are TRBV29-1 and TRBJ1-2; 10 nucleotides match TRBD1. The CDR3 covers 12 residues. Germline CDR1 SQVTM, CDR2 ANQGSEA. The V gene end was trimmed by 6 bases and the J gene end by 8 bases; junction bases not matched to a gene: 6. CDR3 residues: CSVADRGEGYTF. Here the CDR3 DNA reads TGCAGCGTGGCGGACAGGGGGGAAGGCTACACCTTC.

The chain recombines TRBV29-1 with TRBJ2-7, with TRBD2 matching 14 bases. The J segment lost 4 bases and the V segment lost 5 bases, leaving 7 bases of the junction unmatched. Germline V gives CDR1 SQVTM, CDR2 ANQGSEA. This CDR3 contains 15 residues. The CDR3 region has the DNA TGCAGCGTTACCGGGACTAGCGGGGGCTTTTACGAGCAGTACTTC. It codes for CSVTGTSGGFYEQYF.

Points on this clone: This specimen includes other DNA sequences encoding the same CDR3. V gene TRBV30 combines with J gene TRBJ2-3, with 12 positions matching TRBD2. From germline, CDR1 is GTSNPN and CDR2 SVGIG (reference sequence). This CDR3 spans 15 amino acids. With 0 bases clipped from V and 3 bases from J, the junction kept 1 base outside the gene matches. The CDR3 loop is CAWSVLAGGTDTQYF. DNA for the CDR3: TGTGCCTGGAGTGTACTAGCGGGAGGTACAGATACGCAGTATTTT.

This clone was counted a few times. The rearrangement uses TRBV6-5 and TRBJ1-5, with 7 bases that match TRBD1. Germline CDR1 is MNHEY and CDR2 is SVGAGI. Germline trimming cut 5 bases from V and 7 bases from J; bases unmatched to any gene: 11. There are 15 residues in the CDR3. The CDR3 coding sequence is TGTGCCAGCAGTCCCACAGGGGCGGCTGGGCAGCCCCAGCATTTT. The encoded protein is CASSPTGAAGQPQHF.